This T cell receptor beta chain derives from a study of CD8 T cells in ankylosing spondylitis. General study points: A TCR beta motif of about eight highly homologous variants appeared characteristic of ankylosing spondylitis blood. Certain motif variants had earlier appeared in reactive arthritis synovial fluid and blood.

Points on this clonotype: Its antigen remains unknown.

The CDR3 consists of 16 residues. Trimming removed 0 bases from V and 3 bases from J, with 16 bases in between. Germline loops: CDR1 SGDLS, CDR2 YYNGEE. The authors made TCR beta libraries by quantitative 5'-RACE with molecular barcodes. TCRdb used MiXCR to reprocess the 5' RACE reads, holding one entry per CDR3 protein. The sample yields 30,000 to 45,000 distinct CDR3 sequences, around 15% seen once. The genes are TRBV9 and TRBJ2-7; D might be TRBD1 (6 bases). This TCR was sampled from a male donor with ankylosing spondylitis. Material for sequencing was synovial fluid, either unsorted or a sorted T cell fraction (not recorded which). The CDR3 DNA is TGTGCCAGCAGCGTAGCCCGGACAGATAAGATCTACGAGCAGTACTTC. Protein sequence: CASSVARTDKIYEQYF.